This is a list of T cell receptor beta chains from one sample in a study of response to subunit inactivated influenza vaccine. TCRdb itself ran the RT-PCR reads through MiXCR, one entry per CDR3 protein. The table has fewer than 650,000 distinct CDR3 sequences, 13% seen once. Sequencing used PBMCs from blood, obtained more than 35 days after vaccination. The source of these receptors is a man aged 45-65 years who received an inactivated influenza vaccine. The CDR3 runs from the conserved cysteine through the conserved F or W. Each record gives: CDR3 length, clone size, J gene, D gene, V gene, CDR3 DNA, CDR3 protein. D genes are given only for firm matches. Clone sizes are given selectively: once, few, many, or a class where the clone is expanded.

13	few	TRBJ2-3	-	TRBV12-3/TRBV12-4	TGTGCCAGCAGTTTAGGGACGGTAGATACGCAGTATTTT	CASSLGTVDTQYF
13	-	TRBJ2-4	-	TRBV13	TGTGCCAGCAGCCCCATGGCAGGGAGCATTCAGTACTTC	CASSPMAGSIQYF
14	few	TRBJ2-2	-	TRBV10-3	TGTGCCATCAGTGAGGTGGGGCTTCCCGGGGAGCTGTTTTTT	CAISEVGLPGELFF
14	-	TRBJ2-7	TRBD1	TRBV4-2	TGTGCCAGCAGGCACGGTGACAGGGGCTACGAGCAGTACTTC	CASRHGDRGYEQYF
17	few	TRBJ2-7	TRBD1	TRBV3-1	TGTGCCAGCAGCCAACTGCATGGGACAGGACCCTCCTACGAGCAGTACTTC	CASSQLHGTGPSYEQYF
14	many	TRBJ2-2	TRBD1	TRBV24-1	TGTGCCACCAGTCGACAGGGTTCCCCCGGGGAGCTGTTTTTT	CATSRQGSPGELFF
16	few	TRBJ1-5	TRBD1	TRBV6-5	TGTGCCAGCAGTTACCTGTCCCCACAGGGGAATCAGCCCCAGCATTTT	CASSYLSPQGNQPQHF
12	-	TRBJ2-5	-	TRBV20-1	TGCAGTGCTAGAAGTCAGCAAGAGACCCAGTACTTC	CSARSQQETQYF
15	-	TRBJ2-7	TRBD2	TRBV15	TGTGCCACCAGCTTCTCGATTAGCGGGTCCTACGAGCAGTACTTC	CATSFSISGSYEQYF
15	few	TRBJ1-5	-	TRBV27	TGTGCCAGCAAAGTTAGGGGGGGGTACAATCAGCCCCAGCATTTT	CASKVRGGYNQPQHF
15	-	TRBJ2-6	-	TRBV5-1	TGCGCCAGCAGTCTGGCGGGGCCTGGGGCCAACGTCCTGACTTTC	CASSLAGPGANVLTF
14	many	TRBJ2-7	-	TRBV6-5	TGTGCCAGCAGTTACGCCCTCGGACGGGGGGAGCAGTACTTC	CASSYALGRGEQYF
14	-	TRBJ2-3	-	TRBV20-1	TGCAGTGCTACCCGGGGTCGGGTCACAGATACGCAGTATTTT	CSATRGRVTDTQYF
14	-	TRBJ2-5	-	TRBV5-1	TGCGCCAGCAGCCTTAGACTAAGCCAAGAGACCCAGTACTTC	CASSLRLSQETQYF
13	-	TRBJ2-7	-	TRBV29-1	TGCAGCGTTGTTCTGGCGGGGACCTACGAGCAGTACTTC	CSVVLAGTYEQYF
15	-	TRBJ2-2	-	TRBV12-3/TRBV12-4	TGTGCCAGCACCCCGGCAGGGGGGGCCACCGGGGAGCTGTTTTTT	CASTPAGGATGELFF